This T cell receptor (beta chain) derives from a study of cytomegalovirus exposure and HLA in healthy donors. Whole-study findings and limits: Most sequenced TCRs were rare (though some public TCRs occurred in many donors). One later analysis, an examination of the 90 to 150 validation repertoires, found that first-cohort TCR clusters tended to co-occur in them.

The protocol was immunoSEQ multiplex PCR, while the TCRdb copy is restricted to in-frame clones and leaves out a portion. The profile shows about 220,000 clones, approximately 86% of them singletons. J was trimmed by 0 bases and V by 4 bases; bases with no gene match: 1. This CDR3 spans 15 amino acids. Looked up from germline, CDR1 is SGDLS and CDR2 is YYNGEE. Details on this clone: The antigen is unknown.

The TCR originated in a woman under 30 in good health and CMV-seronegative. Sequenced sample: PBMCs. The V gene is TRBV9, the J gene TRBJ2-1, with 10 nucleotides matching TRBD2. The CDR3 loop is CASSPSGSSYNEQFF. The CDR3 DNA reads TGTGCCAGCAGCCCTAGCGGGAGCTCCTACAATGAGCAGTTCTTC.